The present T cell receptor beta chain was sequenced within a study of cytomegalovirus exposure and HLA in healthy donors. General observations from the study: A later analysis showed that HLA-associated TCR beta chains had undergone more clonal expansion than equally common others.

With 3 bases removed from V and 4 bases from J, the gap between germline ends came to 7 bases. CDR3 length: 13 residues. CDR1 and CDR2 (germline): LNHDA, SQIVND (reference sequence). 13 Jbeta primers and 60 Vbeta primers were used for the PCR. Clones were read by immunoSEQ multiplex PCR, and TCRdb kept only the in-frame ones, dropping some. The sample has just under 95,000 clones; roughly 86% are singletons. Regarding this clone: Its antigen is unidentified.

Sequencing used PBMCs. The clonotype originates from a woman younger than 30 in good health and CMV-seropositive. The rearrangement links TRBV19 to TRBJ2-1; perhaps TRBD2 as D (5 bases). The CDR3, as DNA: TGTGCCAGTAGTATCGAGGGTTACAATGAGCAGTTCTTC. This sequence encodes CASSIEGYNEQFF.